These T cell receptor beta chains were read from a single sample in a study of human T cells and chemical hapten exposure. TCRdb re-analysed the RACE reads in MiXCR, keeping a single row per CDR3 protein. The profile shows about 89,000 distinct CDR3 sequences, roughly 11% of them singletons. The source was whole blood, collected in connection with sensitization to the hapten diphenylcyclopropenone (DPC). The origin of the receptors is a man in his forties with alopecia areata. Some clones in this sample may be carry-over from other donors' samples. The CDR3 runs from the conserved cysteine through the conserved F or W. A D gene is named only where the DNA matches it firmly. Clone size is given for some rows only: seen once, a few or many times, or a class if the clone is expanded.

abundance: few
j_gene: TRBJ1-4
v_gene: TRBV13
d_gene: NA
CDR3aa: CASSSGGTTNEKLFF
CDR3nt: TGTGCCAGCAGCTCCGGGGGGACCACTAATGAAAAACTGTTTTTT

abundance: few
j_gene: TRBJ1-1
v_gene: TRBV3-1
d_gene: TRBD1
CDR3aa: CASSQGQINTEAFF
CDR3nt: TGTGCCAGCAGCCAGGGACAGATAAACACTGAAGCTTTCTTT

abundance: NA
j_gene: TRBJ1-6
v_gene: TRBV7-8
d_gene: TRBD1
CDR3aa: CASSLAGQGGQGSPLHF
CDR3nt: TGTGCCAGCAGCTTAGCAGGACAGGGAGGCCAGGGGTCACCCCTCCACTTT

abundance: NA
j_gene: TRBJ1-5
v_gene: TRBV19
d_gene: TRBD1
CDR3aa: CASTGQGGNQPQHF
CDR3nt: TGTGCCAGTACAGGACAGGGAGGCAATCAGCCCCAGCATTTT

abundance: few
j_gene: TRBJ2-4
v_gene: TRBV11-3
d_gene: TRBD2
CDR3aa: CASSQASGIAKNIQYF
CDR3nt: TGTGCCAGCAGCCAGGCCAGCGGGATCGCCAAAAACATTCAGTACTTC

abundance: few
j_gene: TRBJ2-7
v_gene: TRBV15
d_gene: NA
CDR3aa: CATSGRVLDRYEQYF
CDR3nt: TGTGCCACCAGCGGAAGGGTGTTAGACCGCTACGAGCAGTACTTC

abundance: few
j_gene: TRBJ2-3
v_gene: TRBV7-2
d_gene: TRBD2
CDR3aa: CASRSGVTDTQYF
CDR3nt: TGTGCCAGCAGAAGCGGGGTCACAGATACGCAGTATTTT

abundance: few
j_gene: TRBJ1-6
v_gene: TRBV27
d_gene: NA
CDR3aa: CASAGYRYNSPLHF
CDR3nt: TGTGCCAGCGCGGGGTATCGCTATAATTCACCCCTCCACTTT

abundance: few
j_gene: TRBJ2-3
v_gene: TRBV12-3/TRBV12-4
d_gene: NA
CDR3aa: CASSFVDTQYF
CDR3nt: TGTGCCAGCAGTTTTGTGGATACGCAGTATTTT

abundance: many
j_gene: TRBJ2-1
v_gene: TRBV11-2
d_gene: TRBD2
CDR3aa: CASSTRTSGYNEQFF
CDR3nt: TGTGCCAGCAGCACCCGGACTAGCGGGTACAATGAGCAGTTCTTC

abundance: many
j_gene: TRBJ2-3
v_gene: TRBV6-2/TRBV6-3
d_gene: TRBD2
CDR3aa: CASSPGTSGRDTQYF
CDR3nt: TGTGCCAGCAGTCCCGGGACTAGCGGGAGAGATACGCAGTATTTT